Following are 11 T cell receptor beta chains from one sample sequenced in a study of vaccination and CD4 T cells after COVID-19. Which antigens these TCRs recognize remains unknown. Cultured CD4+ T cell DNA underwent sequencing with the Oncomine TCR Beta short-read assay. Via MiXCR, TCRdb re-called the PCR reads, giving one row per CDR3 protein. The sample yields roughly 7,000 distinct CDR3 sequences, just over 70% seen once. Documented treatment: approximately nine-day PBMC culture with coronavirus spike peptide pools or control peptides (ViraFEST assay). Gathered ahead of the COVID-19 pandemic (2011-2018) were the CD4+ T cells of the unexposed donor. The specimen sequenced was CD4+ T cells from blood, cultured in vitro. These receptors all come from a human donor in good health.

The V gene is TRBV30, the J gene TRBJ2-5; D is unclear. Germline-derived CDR1 and CDR2 are GTSNPN and SVGIG (reference sequence). V was clipped by 2 bases and J by 5 bases, with 12 bases between them. The CDR3 spans 13 residues. The CDR3 is CAWSLGFQETQYF. The CDR3 DNA reads TGTGCCTGGAGTTTGGGGTTTCAGGAGACCCAGTACTTC.

The J gene is TRBJ1-5, the V gene TRBV5-5; D ambiguous. Trimming took 4 bases from V and 0 from J, leaving 8 bases between them. CDR3 size: 14 residues. The germline CDR1 and CDR2 sequences are SGHKS and YYEKEE (reference sequence). The CDR3 here is CASSPQLSNQPQHF. As DNA, the CDR3 is TGTGCCAGCAGCCCCCAGCTTAGCAATCAGCCCCAGCATTTT. Full variable domain (outside the CDR3, taken from reference TRBV5-5 and TRBJ1-5): DAGVTQSPTHLIKTRGQQVTLRCSPISGHKSVSWYQQVLGQGPQFIFQYYEKEERGRGNFPDRFSARQFPNYSSELNVNALLLGDSALYLCASSPQLSNQPQHFGDGTRLSIL.

The rearrangement joins TRBV15 to TRBJ2-3; possibly TRBD1 for D (6 bases). V gave up 0 bases and J gave up 2 bases, with 12 bases separating them. The germline gives CDR1 LNHNV, CDR2 YYDKDF (reference sequence). This CDR3 region has 16 residues. CDR3 in amino acids: CATSRDRDIDTDTQYF. CDR3 sequence (DNA): TGTGCCACCAGCAGAGACCGGGACATAGACACAGATACGCAGTATTTT.

The table lists this clonotype with a few counts. This chain uses TRBV20-1 with TRBJ1-5; possibly TRBD1 for D (6 bases). The V gene lost 0 bases and the J gene lost 0 bases, with 27 bases spanning the gap. In germline, CDR1 is DFQATT, CDR2 SNEGSKA (reference sequence). The CDR3 runs 21 residues. The CDR3 DNA reads TGCAGTGCTAGAGATCGAGTCAGGGGTCGAGTCCCGAGTAATAGCAATCAGCCCCAGCATTTT. The encoded protein is CSARDRVRGRVPSNSNQPQHF.

The rearrangement links TRBV7-8 to TRBJ1-2; unclear D gene. Trimming took 4 bases from V and 3 from J, leaving 12 bases between them. The CDR3 contains 14 residues. Looked up from germline, CDR1 is SGHVS and CDR2 is FQNEAQ. CDR3 DNA: TGTGCCAGCAGCTGGAGAACCCCCGACTATGGCTACACCTTC. It is translated as CASSWRTPDYGYTF.

This clonotype was found once. This rearrangement joins TRBV7-2 to TRBJ2-7; 8 nucleotides align to TRBD1. CDR1 and CDR2 (germline): SGHTA, FQGNSA. The CDR3 is made up of 17 amino acids. Trimming took 4 bases from V and 4 from J; bases not matched to a gene: 15. CDR3: CASSSPFGAGGQYEQYF. Written as DNA, the CDR3 is TGTGCCAGCAGCTCCCCTTTTGGGGCAGGGGGCCAGTACGAGCAGTACTTC.

DNA of the CDR3: TGTGCCAGCAGTCAGACTAGCGGGAGAAGGTTAACAGATACGCAGTATTTT. This sequence encodes CASSQTSGRRLTDTQYF. This chain connects TRBV27 to TRBJ2-3, with TRBD2 matching over 12 bases. CDR1 is MNHEY, CDR2 SMNVEV, per germline (reference sequence). With V trimmed by 5 bases and J by 3 bases, 9 bases remained unmatched. The CDR3 loop spans 17 amino acids.

This clonotype is a singleton in its sample. The J gene is TRBJ2-4, the V gene TRBV7-9; the D gene is possibly TRBD2 (5 bases). Trimming left V 1 base short and J 6 bases short, with 10 bases between. CDR3 size: 14 residues. Germline V CDR1 and CDR2: SEHNR, FQNEAQ (reference sequence). The DNA of the CDR3 is TGTGCCAGCAGCTTAGGAAGCGGTTTAAACATTCAGTACTTC. Its translation is CASSLGSGLNIQYF.

This sequence joins TRBV20-1 and TRBJ2-3, with 7 bases fitting TRBD1. The V gene's germline CDR1 is DFQATT and CDR2 SNEGSKA (reference sequence). This CDR3 region has 14 residues. V shed 8 bases, J shed 2 bases, and the junction held 10 bases outside the gene matches. CDR3 in DNA: TGCAGTTCGCAGACAGGGACAAACACAGATACGCAGTATTTT. Its protein is CSSQTGTNTDTQYF.

This CDR3 is CASSYARGGQETQYF. The CDR3 coding sequence is TGTGCCAGCAGTTACGCGCGGGGGGGTCAGGAGACCCAGTACTTC. This rearrangement joins TRBV6-2 or TRBV6-3 to TRBJ2-5; 9 nucleotides line up with TRBD2. The CDR3 consists of 15 residues. Per the germline V gene, CDR1 is MNHEY and CDR2 is SVGEGT. The trim removed 2 bases at V and 5 bases at J, leaving 6 bases unmatched.

This chain joins TRBV7-2 and TRBJ1-4, with 7 bases fitting TRBD1. The V segment lost 5 bases and the J segment 7 bases; nucleotides outside the gene matches: 10. Germline values: CDR1 SGHTA, CDR2 FQGNSA. The CDR3 has 15 amino acids. Written as DNA, the CDR3 is TGTGCCAGCAGCCCACAGACAGGGACCCGTGAAAAACTGTTTTTT. Protein sequence: CASSPQTGTREKLFF.